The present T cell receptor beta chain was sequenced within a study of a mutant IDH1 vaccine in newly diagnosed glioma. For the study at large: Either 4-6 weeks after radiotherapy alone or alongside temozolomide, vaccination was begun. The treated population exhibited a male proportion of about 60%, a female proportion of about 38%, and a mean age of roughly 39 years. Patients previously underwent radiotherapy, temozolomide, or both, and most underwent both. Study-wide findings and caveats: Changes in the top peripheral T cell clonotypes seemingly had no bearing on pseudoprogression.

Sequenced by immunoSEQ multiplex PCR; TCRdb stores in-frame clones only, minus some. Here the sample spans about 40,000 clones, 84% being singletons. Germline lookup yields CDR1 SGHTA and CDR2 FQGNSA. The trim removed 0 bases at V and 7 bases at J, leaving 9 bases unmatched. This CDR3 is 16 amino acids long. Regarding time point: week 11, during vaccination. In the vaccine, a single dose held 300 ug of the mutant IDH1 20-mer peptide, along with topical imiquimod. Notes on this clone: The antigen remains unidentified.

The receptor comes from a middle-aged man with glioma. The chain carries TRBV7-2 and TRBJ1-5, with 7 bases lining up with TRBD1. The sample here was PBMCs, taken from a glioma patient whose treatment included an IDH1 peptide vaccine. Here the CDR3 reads CASSLAPTGASQPQHF. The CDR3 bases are TGTGCCAGCAGCTTAGCCCCCACAGGGGCTTCCCAGCCCCAGCATTTT. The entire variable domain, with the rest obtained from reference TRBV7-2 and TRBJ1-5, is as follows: GAGVSQSPSNKVTEKGKDVELRCDPISGHTALYWYRQSLGQGLEFLIYFQGNSAPDKSGLPSDRFSAERTGGSVSTLTIQRTQQEDSAVYLCASSLAPTGASQPQHFGDGTRLSIL.